This T cell receptor beta chain derives from a study of T cells of healthy individuals. TCRdb re-called the 5' RACE reads with MiXCR, one entry per CDR3 protein. In the table there are around 100,000 distinct CDR3 sequences, around 17% of which are singletons. V was pared by 4 bases and J by 8 bases, with 20 bases between. This CDR3 is built from 14 residues. The germline gives CDR1 DFQATT, CDR2 SNEGSKA (reference sequence). This clonotype was seen more than once but under ten times. The rearrangement links TRBV20-1 to TRBJ1-2; D is undetermined. The clonotype was recovered from a human donor in good health. The CDR3 sequence is CSANEYAQTGGYTF. DNA of the CDR3: TGCAGTGCTAATGAGTATGCACAGACGGGAGGCTACACCTTC.